This entry lists 26 T cell receptor beta chains sequenced from one sample in a study of vaccination and CD4 T cells after COVID-19. One entry per CDR3 protein, called by TCRdb with MiXCR from the PCR reads. The table includes approximately 19,000 distinct CDR3 sequences, 62% detected once. This material consisted of CD4+ T cells from blood, taken before SARS-CoV-2 vaccination. Every receptor here comes from a human donor who had recovered from COVID-19.

The chain employs TRBV27 and TRBJ2-7; 7 nucleotides align to TRBD1. This CDR3 comprises 13 residues. In germline, CDR1 is MNHEY, CDR2 SMNVEV (reference sequence). J was trimmed by 2 bases and V by 5 bases; bases with no gene match: 3. CDR3 in amino acids: CASSRTGPYEQYF. The CDR3 DNA is TGTGCCAGCAGTCGGACAGGACCCTACGAGCAGTACTTC.

This clonotype has just one count. The genes are TRBV29-1 and TRBJ1-2; D possibly corresponds to TRBD1 (6 bases). CDR1 and CDR2 (germline): SQVTM, ANQGSEA. V shed 6 bases and J shed 6 bases, with 17 bases lying between them. The CDR3 has 13 residues. The CDR3 is CSVSGTWTDGYTF. The CDR3 DNA follows: TGCAGCGTAAGCGGGACATGGACAGATGGCTACACCTTC.

The gene calls are TRBV19 and TRBJ1-2, with 8 nucleotides matching TRBD1. The CDR3 spans 15 residues. Germline V gives CDR1 LNHDA, CDR2 SQIVND (reference sequence). Germline trimming cut 3 bases from V and 9 bases from J; bases unmatched to any gene: 12. The CDR3 loop is CASSIQWGQVRSYTF. In DNA form, the CDR3 reads TGTGCCAGTAGTATCCAATGGGGACAGGTTCGAAGCTACACCTTC.

This sequence joins TRBV20-1 and TRBJ2-1; TRBD2 aligns across 11 bases. The V gene's germline CDR1 is DFQATT and CDR2 SNEGSKA (reference sequence). The CDR3 extends over 14 amino acids. With 2 bases clipped from V and 8 bases from J, the junction kept 5 bases outside the gene matches. CDR3 sequence: CSARIAGGLDEQFF. The CDR3 DNA sequence: TGCAGTGCTAGAATAGCGGGAGGGTTGGATGAGCAGTTCTTC.

This clonotype was seen a handful of times. The DNA for the CDR3 is TGCGCCAGCATGAATAGGCTCGGGAACTATGGCTACACCTTC. Its protein is CASMNRLGNYGYTF. The V and J genes are TRBV10-2 and TRBJ1-2; no firm D call. The CDR3 extends over 14 amino acids. V was trimmed by 7 bases and J by 2 bases, leaving 14 bases between them. The germline V gene encodes CDR1 WSHSY and CDR2 SAAADI.

J is TRBJ2-6 and V is TRBV19; the D gene is possibly TRBD2 (6 bases). V lost 3 bases and J lost 0, with 12 bases in between. Germline V gene lookup returns CDR1 LNHDA and CDR2 SQIVND (reference sequence). CDR3 length equals 17 residues. Here the CDR3 DNA reads TGTGCCAGTAGTATCACTGCGGGGACCTCTGGGGCCAACGTCCTGACTTTC. Translation: CASSITAGTSGANVLTF.

This clonotype has only a few counts. The chain combines TRBV2 with TRBJ1-2; TRBD1 matches at 9 bases. Germline CDR1 SNHLY, CDR2 FYNNEI. This CDR3 has 14 amino acids. The ends lost 8 bases at V and 8 bases at J; junction bases unmatched: 12. CDR3: CASGMPGTGIGYTF. In DNA, the CDR3 is TGTGCCAGCGGGATGCCCGGGACAGGGATCGGCTACACCTTC.

There are a few counts of this clonotype. The chain has TRBV20-1 and TRBJ1-5; D perhaps matches TRBD1 (5 bases). The V end lost 0 bases, the J end lost 8 bases, and 8 bases lay between the germline ends. This CDR3 is 12 amino acids long. In germline, CDR1 is DFQATT, CDR2 SNEGSKA (reference sequence). The CDR3 reads CSAREGTKPQHF. CDR3 DNA: TGCAGTGCTAGAGAGGGGACGAAGCCCCAGCATTTT.

The rearrangement uses TRBV6-5 and TRBJ1-2; 7 bases are a match to TRBD1. The germline gives CDR1 MNHEY, CDR2 SVGAGI. This CDR3 has 13 amino acids. J lost 5 bases, V lost 2 bases, and 2 bases had no gene match. The CDR3 DNA is TGTGCCAGCAGTTACACAGGGGATTATGGCTACACCTTC. Protein: CASSYTGDYGYTF.

This clonotype was seen only a few times. This chain links TRBV7-9 with TRBJ1-1; no clear D. Between the trimmed V and J ends, which lost 5 bases and 1 base, there was a span of 17 bases. Germline V gene sequence: CDR1 SEHNR, CDR2 FQNEAQ (reference sequence). CDR3 length: 16 residues. This chain's CDR3 is CASSPGIITSNTEAFF. CDR3 sequence (DNA): TGTGCCAGCAGCCCCGGGATTATCACCTCGAACACTGAAGCTTTCTTT. Using reference TRBV7-9 and TRBJ1-1 for the parts outside the CDR3, the full variable domain is DTGVSQNPRHKITKRGQNVTFRCDPISEHNRLYWYRQTLGQGPEFLTYFQNEAQLEKSRLLSDRFSAERPKGSFSTLEIQRTEQGDSAMYLCASSPGIITSNTEAFFGQGTRLTVV.

This chain uses TRBV10-3 with TRBJ2-3, with unresolved D. Germline CDR1 is ENHRY and CDR2 is SYGVKD. V gave up 0 bases and J gave up 2 bases, with 6 bases separating them. This CDR3 spans 14 amino acids. DNA of the CDR3: TGTGCCATCAGTGAGTCGGAAATCACAGATACGCAGTATTTT. Protein sequence: CAISESEITDTQYF.

The CDR3 coding sequence is TGTGCCAGCAGTAGTAGGAAGGGAGATACGCAGTATTTT. Encoded protein: CASSSRKGDTQYF. The chain couples TRBV6-1 to TRBJ2-3, with D unresolved. CDR3 length: 13 amino acids. The germline gives CDR1 MNHNS, CDR2 SASEGT. The V end lost 5 bases, the J end lost 5 bases, and 11 bases lay between the germline ends.

The rearrangement joins TRBV6-1 to TRBJ2-5; possibly TRBD1 or TRBD2 for D (5 bases each). Germline V gene lookup returns CDR1 MNHNS and CDR2 SASEGT. Trimming left V 2 bases short and J 9 bases short, with 22 bases between. The length of the CDR3 is 16 residues. CDR3 protein: CASSEKFRTRDGAQYF. The CDR3 DNA sequence: TGTGCCAGCAGTGAAAAATTTCGGACACGAGACGGGGCCCAGTACTTC.

The V and J genes are TRBV10-3 and TRBJ2-7, with 11 bases fitting TRBD2. The V and J ends lost 4 bases and 3 bases, in that order; junction bases with no gene match: 2. This CDR3 spans 14 amino acids. Looked up from germline, CDR1 is ENHRY and CDR2 is SYGVKD. CDR3 sequence reads: CAISGGTSGYEQYF. DNA for the CDR3: TGTGCCATCAGTGGGGGGACTAGCGGCTACGAGCAGTACTTC.

The V gene is TRBV20-1, the J gene TRBJ2-3; TRBD2 is a possible D gene (6 bases). V lost 2 bases and J 9 bases, leaving 27 bases between the germline ends. CDR1 is DFQATT and CDR2 is SNEGSKA in the germline V gene (reference sequence). This CDR3 region has 17 residues. Here the CDR3 reads CSARRSRGPRMGRTQYF. The DNA for the CDR3 is TGCAGTGCTAGAAGGTCGAGGGGACCACGTATGGGGAGGACGCAGTATTTT.

The chain couples TRBV28 to TRBJ2-7; D is uncertain. The CDR3 has 12 residues. Trimming pared 8 bases from V and 0 bases from J, leaving 8 bases between. Germline V gives CDR1 MDHEN, CDR2 SYDVKM. Here the CDR3 reads CASDSSSYEQYF. The DNA for the CDR3 is TGTGCCAGCGACTCGAGCTCCTACGAGCAGTACTTC.

The chain links TRBV24-1 to TRBJ1-5, with D uncertain. The CDR3 loop spans 13 amino acids. The V end lost 2 bases, the J end lost 7 bases, and 8 bases lay between the germline ends. CDR1 and CDR2 from the germline V gene are KGHDR and SFDVKD. CDR3 loop: CATSDYWGQPQHF. CDR3 in DNA: TGTGCCACCAGTGATTATTGGGGACAGCCCCAGCATTTT.

The J gene is TRBJ2-1, the V gene TRBV15; D uncertain. From germline, CDR1 is LNHNV and CDR2 YYDKDF (reference sequence). CDR3 size: 12 residues. The V gene lost 5 bases and the J gene lost 8 bases, with 10 bases spanning the gap. The CDR3 region is CATSPGLYEQFF. CDR3 DNA sequence: TGTGCCACCAGCCCCGGCCTGTATGAGCAGTTCTTC. Filled out from reference TRBV15 and TRBJ2-1, the complete variable domain reads DAMVIQNPRYQVTQFGKPVTLSCSQTLNHNVMYWYQQKSSQAPKLLFHYYDKDFNNEADTPDNFQSRRPNTSFCFLDIRSPGLGDTAMYLCATSPGLYEQFFGPGTRLTVL.

This chain connects TRBV11-1 to TRBJ2-7; a possible D gene is TRBD2 (6 bases). With 7 bases removed from V and 2 bases from J, the gap between germline ends came to 12 bases. The CDR3 sequence is 13 residues long. CDR1 and CDR2 from the germline V gene are SGHAT and FQDESV (reference sequence). The DNA of the CDR3 is TGTGCCAGCACCGGAGGGGTCACCTACGAGCAGTACTTC. Amino acids: CASTGGVTYEQYF.

This rearrangement joins TRBV27 to TRBJ2-7; perhaps TRBD1 as D (6 bases). The CDR3 runs 13 residues. Germline CDR1 MNHEY, CDR2 SMNVEV (reference sequence). V was cut by 3 bases and J by 4 bases, with 10 bases left in between. CDR3 sequence: CASSFTQGYEQYF. DNA of the CDR3: TGTGCCAGCAGTTTCACCCAGGGGTACGAGCAGTACTTC.

This sequence joins TRBV20-1 and TRBJ1-6; 9 nucleotides line up with TRBD1. Germline values: CDR1 DFQATT, CDR2 SNEGSKA (reference sequence). Trimming removed 4 bases from V and 5 bases from J; junction bases left unmatched: 6. This CDR3 contains 15 residues. The CDR3 sequence: CSANTGGVDNSPLHF. The CDR3 coding sequence is TGCAGTGCTAATACAGGGGGCGTCGATAATTCACCCCTCCACTTT.

This sequence joins TRBV28 and TRBJ2-7, with a weak D call TRBD2 (6 bases). Germline CDR1 MDHEN, CDR2 SYDVKM. This CDR3 is built from 16 residues. Deletions cut 3 bases from V and 0 bases from J, with 15 bases between. Written as DNA, the CDR3 is TGTGCCAGCAGTTTTTCTTTAGCGGCGTTCTCCTACGAGCAGTACTTC. The encoded protein is CASSFSLAAFSYEQYF.

The chain employs TRBV19 and TRBJ2-3; weak D call: TRBD2 (6 bases). Germline V CDR1 and CDR2: LNHDA, SQIVND (reference sequence). This CDR3 contains 13 residues. Deletions cut 6 bases from V and 5 bases from J, with 12 bases between. CDR3 coding DNA: TGTGCCAGTAGGATTAGCGGCCAAGATACGCAGTATTTT. Protein: CASRISGQDTQYF.

Only a few counts were recorded for this clonotype. The rearrangement uses TRBV6-1 and TRBJ2-5; 10 positions match TRBD1. Germline trimming cut 6 bases from V and 5 bases from J; bases unmatched to any gene: 6. The CDR3 runs 14 residues. Germline values: CDR1 MNHNS, CDR2 SASEGT. The CDR3 DNA reads as TGTGCCAGCAGCGACAGGGGGCGGGAGGAGACCCAGTACTTC. Protein sequence: CASSDRGREETQYF.

The V and J genes are TRBV12-3 or TRBV12-4 and TRBJ2-5; TRBD2 might be the D (8 bases). CDR3 length: 16 amino acids. V lost 6 bases and J 4 bases, leaving 21 bases between the germline ends. CDR3 residues: CASRNSGTRGRETQYF. The CDR3, as DNA: TGTGCCAGCAGGAACTCCGGGACTAGGGGGCGAGAGACCCAGTACTTC.

This chain uses TRBV20-1 with TRBJ2-5; 11 bases line up with TRBD2. The germline V gene has CDR1 DFQATT and CDR2 SNEGSKA (reference sequence). The J segment lost 2 bases and the V segment lost 6 bases, leaving 8 bases of the junction unmatched. This CDR3 spans 15 amino acids. The CDR3 region has the DNA TGCAGTGCCTCACCGACTAGCGGGACTCAAGAGACCCAGTACTTC. It yields the protein CSASPTSGTQETQYF.